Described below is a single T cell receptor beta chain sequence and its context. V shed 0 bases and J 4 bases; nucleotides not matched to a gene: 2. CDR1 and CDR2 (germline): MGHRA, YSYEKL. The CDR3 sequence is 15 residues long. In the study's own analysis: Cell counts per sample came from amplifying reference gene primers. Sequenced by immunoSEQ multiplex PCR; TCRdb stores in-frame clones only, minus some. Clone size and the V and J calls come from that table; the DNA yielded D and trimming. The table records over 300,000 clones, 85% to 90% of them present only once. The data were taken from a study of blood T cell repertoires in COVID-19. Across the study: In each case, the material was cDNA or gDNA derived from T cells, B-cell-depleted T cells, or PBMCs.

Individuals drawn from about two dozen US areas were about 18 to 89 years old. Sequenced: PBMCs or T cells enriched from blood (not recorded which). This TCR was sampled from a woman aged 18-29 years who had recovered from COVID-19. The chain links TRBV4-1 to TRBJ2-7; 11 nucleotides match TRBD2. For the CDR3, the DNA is TGCGCCAGCAGCCAAGATAGCGGGGGGGCGTACGAGCAGTACTTC. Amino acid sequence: CASSQDSGGAYEQYF.